This T cell receptor (beta chain) is from a study of blood T cell repertoires in COVID-19. Study overall: The United States, Italy and Spain were the sources of the acute and convalescent COVID-19 samples. Sample material is recorded as cDNA or gDNA derived from T cells, B-cell-depleted T cells, or PBMCs.

CDR3 size: 15 residues. Germline CDR1 PRHDT, CDR2 FYEKMQ (reference sequence). V lost 2 bases to trimming and J lost 2 bases, with 10 bases between them. As originally analysed: Using reference gene primer amplification, nucleated cell counts were estimated. The assay was immunoSEQ multiplex PCR, and TCRdb's table has in-frame clones only and misses some. The V and J calls and clone size were taken over from that table, and D and trimming were inferred from the DNA. Altogether 65,000 or so clones are present, more than 90% being singletons, with the ten largest covering roughly 1.2%. Specimen: peripheral blood. This rearrangement joins TRBV13 to TRBJ2-1; no clear D. This TCR was recovered from a man aged 55 to 70 with acute or convalescent COVID-19. The CDR3 loop reads CASSLRQAPYNEQFF. CDR3 nucleotides: TGTGCCAGCAGCTTACGGCAGGCCCCCTACAATGAGCAGTTCTTC.